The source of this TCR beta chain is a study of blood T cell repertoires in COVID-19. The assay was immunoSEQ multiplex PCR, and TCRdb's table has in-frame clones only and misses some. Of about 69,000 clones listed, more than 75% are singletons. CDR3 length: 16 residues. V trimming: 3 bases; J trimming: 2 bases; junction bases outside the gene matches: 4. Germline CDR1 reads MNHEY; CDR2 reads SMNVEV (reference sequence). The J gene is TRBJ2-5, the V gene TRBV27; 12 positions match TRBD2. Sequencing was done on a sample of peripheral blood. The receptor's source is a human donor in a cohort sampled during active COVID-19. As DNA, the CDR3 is TGTGCCAGCAGTTTTCTAGGGACTAGCGGGCAAGAGACCCAGTACTTC. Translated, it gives CASSFLGTSGQETQYF.